The 10 T cell receptor beta chains reported below all come from one sample, sequenced in a study of shared clonotypes between healthy human individuals. Sequencing used immunoSEQ multiplex PCR; TCRdb keeps in-frame clones, though not all of them. The sample lists about 2.5 million clones; 92% were seen once. The material sequenced was naive CD4+ T cells from PBMCs. As to subset: CD45RA+ positively selected. The receptors shown here come from a man between 18 and 29 years old in good health. Some clones in this sample may be carry-over from other donors' samples.

The rearrangement links TRBV9 to TRBJ1-3; tentatively, D is TRBD1 (5 bases). The CDR3 consists of 15 residues. V lost 4 bases to trimming and J lost 4 bases, with 15 bases between them. Germline loops: CDR1 SGDLS, CDR2 YYNGEE. For the CDR3, the DNA is TGTGCCAGCAGCCCCTTCGGGGCAGGGGGAAACACCATATATTTT. Protein: CASSPFGAGGNTIYF. Looking up the rest from reference TRBV9 and TRBJ1-3 gives the full variable domain: DSGVTQTPKHLITATGQRVTLRCSPRSGDLSVYWYQQSLDQGLQFLIQYYNGEERAKGNILERFSAQQFPDLHSELNLSSLELGDSALYFCASSPFGAGGNTIYFGEGSWLTVV.

The J gene is TRBJ2-7, the V gene TRBV5-1; tentatively, D is TRBD1 (8 bases). The CDR3 consists of 15 residues. Germline CDR1 and CDR2: SGHRS and YFSETQ. V lost 3 bases, J lost 1 base, and 14 bases lay in between. The CDR3 loop is CASSWGGQVSYEQYF. CDR3 DNA sequence: TGCGCCAGCAGCTGGGGGGGACAGGTATCCTACGAGCAGTACTTC.

V and J are TRBV5-6 and TRBJ2-5, with D hard to call. V lost 3 bases, J lost 2 bases, and 11 bases lay in between. The germline V gene encodes CDR1 SGHDT and CDR2 YYEEEE. CDR3 length equals 14 residues. CDR3 in amino acids: CASSSHGLQETQYF. The CDR3 nucleotides read TGTGCCAGCAGCTCTCACGGATTACAAGAGACCCAGTACTTC.

The chain is built from TRBV2 and TRBJ2-7; 9 bases align to TRBD2. The V segment lost 6 bases and the J segment 6 bases; nucleotides outside the gene matches: 9. The CDR3 length is 14 residues. The germline V gene has CDR1 SNHLY and CDR2 FYNNEI. This chain's CDR3 is CASRVSGRFGEQYF. The CDR3 DNA reads as TGTGCCAGCAGGGTTAGCGGGAGATTCGGCGAGCAGTACTTC.

This chain joins TRBV21-1 and TRBJ1-2. TRBV21-1 is flagged as a pseudogene. This CDR3 region has 19 residues. CDR3 amino acids: CASSNRGGARLETDYGYTF. DNA of the CDR3: TGTGCCAGCAGCAACCGAGGGGGGGCGCGCCTAGAAACGGACTATGGCTACACCTTC.

The chain is built from TRBV4-1 and TRBJ2-5; TRBD2 matches at 12 bases. J lost 5 bases, V lost 4 bases, and 8 bases had no gene match. CDR3 length: 16 residues. In germline, CDR1 is MGHRA, CDR2 YSYEKL. The chain's CDR3 is CASSPQTSGSVETQYF. The DNA of the CDR3 is TGCGCCAGCAGCCCCCAGACTAGCGGGAGTGTGGAGACCCAGTACTTC.

The CDR3 bases are TGTGCCAGCAGCTTTAGCCGCAGGGGAGAGACCCAGTACTTC. It is translated as CASSFSRRGETQYF. The chain joins TRBV5-6 to TRBJ2-5; TRBD1 is a possible D gene (6 bases). Trimming shortened V by 2 bases and J by 4 bases, and 12 bases separated the two germline ends. The CDR3 is made up of 14 amino acids. In germline, CDR1 is SGHDT, CDR2 YYEEEE.

The V gene is TRBV29-1, the J gene TRBJ2-7; D is unresolved. The CDR3 is made up of 14 amino acids. Germline CDR1 and CDR2: SQVTM and ANQGSEA. Between the trimmed V and J ends, which lost 0 bases and 3 bases, there was a span of 12 bases. The chain's CDR3 is CSVEDPGGRYEQYF. Written as DNA, the CDR3 is TGCAGCGTTGAAGATCCGGGCGGACGCTACGAGCAGTACTTC.

The CDR3 DNA is TGTGCCAGCAGTAACCACATCGACAGGGCAGATACGCAGTATTTT. It translates to CASSNHIDRADTQYF. V gene TRBV28 combines with J gene TRBJ2-3; 7 bases fit TRBD1. Germline CDR1 MDHEN, CDR2 SYDVKM. The CDR3 is made up of 15 amino acids. V lost 5 bases to trimming and J lost 4 bases; unmatched junction nucleotides: 9.

The CDR3 DNA follows: TGTGCCAGCAGCCTGGGACTAGCGGGAGGCGCCGGGGAGCTGTTTTTT. Its translation is CASSLGLAGGAGELFF. This rearrangement joins TRBV4-2 to TRBJ2-2; 15 nucleotides match TRBD2. The junction had 3 bases not matched to a gene; V was cut back by 4 bases and J by 6 bases. Germline assignment: CDR1 LGHNA and CDR2 YNFKEQ. The CDR3 extends over 16 amino acids.